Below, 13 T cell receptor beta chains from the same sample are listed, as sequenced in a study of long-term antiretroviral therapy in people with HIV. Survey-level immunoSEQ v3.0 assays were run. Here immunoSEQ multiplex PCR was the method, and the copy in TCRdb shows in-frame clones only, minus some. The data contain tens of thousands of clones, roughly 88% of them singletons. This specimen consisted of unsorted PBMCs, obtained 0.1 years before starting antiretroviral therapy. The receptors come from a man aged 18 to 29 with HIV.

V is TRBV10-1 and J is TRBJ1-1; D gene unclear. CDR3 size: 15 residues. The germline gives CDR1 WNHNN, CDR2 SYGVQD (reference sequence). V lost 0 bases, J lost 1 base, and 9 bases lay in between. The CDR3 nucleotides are TGCGCCAGCAGTGAGTCGTCGTTTCCGAACACTGAAGCTTTCTTT. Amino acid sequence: CASSESSFPNTEAFF.

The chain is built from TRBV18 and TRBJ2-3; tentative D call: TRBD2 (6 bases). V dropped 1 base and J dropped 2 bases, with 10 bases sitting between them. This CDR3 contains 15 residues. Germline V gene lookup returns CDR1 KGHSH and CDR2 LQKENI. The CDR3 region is CASSPRDSFTDTQYF. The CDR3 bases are TGTGCCAGCTCACCACGGGACTCCTTCACAGATACGCAGTATTTT.

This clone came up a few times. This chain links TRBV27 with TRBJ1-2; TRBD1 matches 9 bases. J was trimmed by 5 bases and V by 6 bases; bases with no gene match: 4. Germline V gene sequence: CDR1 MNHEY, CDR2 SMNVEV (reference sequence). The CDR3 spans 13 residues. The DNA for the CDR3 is TGTGCCAGCAGCCTGGGACAGGGTTATGGCTACACCTTC. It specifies CASSLGQGYGYTF.

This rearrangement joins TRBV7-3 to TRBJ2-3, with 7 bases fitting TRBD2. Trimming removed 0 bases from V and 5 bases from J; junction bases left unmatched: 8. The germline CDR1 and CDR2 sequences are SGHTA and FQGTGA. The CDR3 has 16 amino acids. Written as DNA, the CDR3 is TGTGCCAGCAGCTTAACCGGCGGGGACTACGGAGATACGCAGTATTTT. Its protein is CASSLTGGDYGDTQYF. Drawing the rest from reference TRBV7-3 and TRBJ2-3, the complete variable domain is GAGVSQTPSNKVTEKGKYVELRCDPISGHTALYWYRQSLGQGPEFLIYFQGTGAADDSGLPNDRFFAVRPEGSVSTLKIQRTERGDSAVYLCASSLTGGDYGDTQYFGPGTRLTVL.

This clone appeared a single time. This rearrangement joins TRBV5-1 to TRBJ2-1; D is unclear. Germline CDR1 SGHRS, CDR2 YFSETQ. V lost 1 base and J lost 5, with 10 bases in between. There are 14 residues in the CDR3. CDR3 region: CASSLFTLNNEQFF. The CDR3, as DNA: TGCGCCAGCAGCTTGTTTACCCTAAACAATGAGCAGTTCTTC.

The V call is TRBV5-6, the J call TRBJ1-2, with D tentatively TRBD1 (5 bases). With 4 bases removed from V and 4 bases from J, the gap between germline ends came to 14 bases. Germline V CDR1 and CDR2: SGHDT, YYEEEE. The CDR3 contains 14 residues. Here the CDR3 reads CASSPPIQGYGYTF. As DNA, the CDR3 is TGTGCCAGCAGCCCCCCCATCCAGGGCTATGGCTACACCTTC.

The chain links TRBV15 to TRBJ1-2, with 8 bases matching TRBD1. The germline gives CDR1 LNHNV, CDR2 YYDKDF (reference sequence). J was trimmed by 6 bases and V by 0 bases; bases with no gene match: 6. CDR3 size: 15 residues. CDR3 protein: CATSRDRGRGHGYTF. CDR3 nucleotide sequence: TGTGCCACCAGCAGAGATCGGGGCAGGGGGCATGGCTACACCTTC. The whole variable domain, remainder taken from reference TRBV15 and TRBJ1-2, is DAMVIQNPRYQVTQFGKPVTLSCSQTLNHNVMYWYQQKSSQAPKLLFHYYDKDFNNEADTPDNFQSRRPNTSFCFLDIRSPGLGDTAMYLCATSRDRGRGHGYTFGSGTRLTVV.

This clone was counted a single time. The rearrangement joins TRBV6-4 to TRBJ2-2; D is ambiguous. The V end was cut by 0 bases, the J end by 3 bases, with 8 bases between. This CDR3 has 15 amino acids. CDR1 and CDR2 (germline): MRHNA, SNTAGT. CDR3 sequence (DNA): TGTGCCAGCAGTGACTCGGGAACTCACACCGGGGAGCTGTTTTTT. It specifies CASSDSGTHTGELFF.

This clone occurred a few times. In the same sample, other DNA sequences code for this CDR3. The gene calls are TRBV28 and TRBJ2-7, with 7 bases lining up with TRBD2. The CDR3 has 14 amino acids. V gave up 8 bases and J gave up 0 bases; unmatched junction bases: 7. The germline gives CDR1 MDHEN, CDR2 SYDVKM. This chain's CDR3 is CASSWGGSSYEQYF. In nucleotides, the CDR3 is TGTGCCAGCTCTTGGGGGGGTAGCTCCTACGAGCAGTACTTC.

As DNA, the CDR3 is TGTGCCAGCAGGGGACAGGGGAACTACGAGCAGTACTTC. Translation gives CASRGQGNYEQYF. This sequence joins TRBV6-6 and TRBJ2-7; 10 nucleotides agree with TRBD1. After removal of 6 bases from V and 3 bases from J, the junction contained 2 bases not matched to a gene. Germline assignment: CDR1 MNHNY and CDR2 SVGAGI (reference sequence). The CDR3 is 13 amino acids.

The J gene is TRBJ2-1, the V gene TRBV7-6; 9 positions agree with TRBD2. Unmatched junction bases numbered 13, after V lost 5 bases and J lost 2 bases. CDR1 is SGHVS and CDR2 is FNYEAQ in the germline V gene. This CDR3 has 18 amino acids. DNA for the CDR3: TGTGCCAGCAGCCAAGAATCGGGCCTAGCGGGAACCTACAATGAGCAGTTCTTC. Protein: CASSQESGLAGTYNEQFF.

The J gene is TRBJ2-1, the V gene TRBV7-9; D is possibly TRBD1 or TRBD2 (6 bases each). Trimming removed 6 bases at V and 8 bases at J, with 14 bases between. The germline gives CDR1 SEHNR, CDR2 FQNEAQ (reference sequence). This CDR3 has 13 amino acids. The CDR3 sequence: CASRGGMVDEQFF. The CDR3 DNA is TGTGCCAGCAGGGGGGGCATGGTTGATGAGCAGTTCTTC.

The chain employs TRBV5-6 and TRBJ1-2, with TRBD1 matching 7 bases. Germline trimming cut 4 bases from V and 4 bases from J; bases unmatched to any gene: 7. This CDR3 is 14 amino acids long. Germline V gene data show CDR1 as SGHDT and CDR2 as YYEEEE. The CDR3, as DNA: TGTGCCAGCAGCCTCGGCAGGGGGGTCTATGGCTACACCTTC. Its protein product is CASSLGRGVYGYTF.